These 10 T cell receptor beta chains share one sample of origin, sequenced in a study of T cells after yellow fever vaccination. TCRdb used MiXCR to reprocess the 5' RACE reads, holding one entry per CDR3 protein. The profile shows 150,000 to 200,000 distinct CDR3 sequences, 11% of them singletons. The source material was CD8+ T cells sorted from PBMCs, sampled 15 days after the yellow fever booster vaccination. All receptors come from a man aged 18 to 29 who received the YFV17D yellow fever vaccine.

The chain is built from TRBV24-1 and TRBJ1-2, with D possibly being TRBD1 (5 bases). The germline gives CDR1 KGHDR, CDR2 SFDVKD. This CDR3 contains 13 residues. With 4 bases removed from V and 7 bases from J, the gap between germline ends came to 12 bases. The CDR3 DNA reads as TGTGCCACCAGTGACCCGCGGGGGTCTGGCTACACCTTC. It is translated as CATSDPRGSGYTF.

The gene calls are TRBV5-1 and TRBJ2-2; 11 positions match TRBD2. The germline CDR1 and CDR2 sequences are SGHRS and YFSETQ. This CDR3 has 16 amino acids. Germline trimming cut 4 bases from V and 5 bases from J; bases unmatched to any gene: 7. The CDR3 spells CASSIPGLAVTGELFF. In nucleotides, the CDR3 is TGCGCCAGCAGCATCCCGGGACTAGCGGTAACCGGGGAGCTGTTTTTT.

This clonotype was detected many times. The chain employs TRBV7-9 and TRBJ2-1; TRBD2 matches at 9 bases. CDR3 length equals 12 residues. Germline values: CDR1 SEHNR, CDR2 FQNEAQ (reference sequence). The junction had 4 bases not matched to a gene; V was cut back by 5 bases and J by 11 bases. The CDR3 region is CASSVSGGKQFF. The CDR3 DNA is TGTGCCAGCAGCGTTAGCGGGGGAAAGCAGTTCTTC.

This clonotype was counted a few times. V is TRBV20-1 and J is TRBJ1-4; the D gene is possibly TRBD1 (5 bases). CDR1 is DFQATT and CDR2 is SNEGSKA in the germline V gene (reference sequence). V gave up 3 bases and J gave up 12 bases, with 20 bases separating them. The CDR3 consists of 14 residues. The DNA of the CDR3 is TGCAGTGCTAGTGGAATGGGGGACTCGGCGGAACTGTTTTTT. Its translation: CSASGMGDSAELFF.

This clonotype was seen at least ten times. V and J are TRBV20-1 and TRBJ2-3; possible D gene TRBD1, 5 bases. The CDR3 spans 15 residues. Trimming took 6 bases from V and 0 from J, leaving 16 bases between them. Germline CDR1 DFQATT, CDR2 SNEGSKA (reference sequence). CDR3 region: CSAPRQISSTDTQYF. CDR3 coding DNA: TGCAGTGCACCTAGACAGATTTCTAGCACAGATACGCAGTATTTT.

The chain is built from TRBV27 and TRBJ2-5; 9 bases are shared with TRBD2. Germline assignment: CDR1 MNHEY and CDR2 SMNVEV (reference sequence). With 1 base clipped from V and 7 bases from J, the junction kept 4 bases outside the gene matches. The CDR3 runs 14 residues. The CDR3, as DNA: TGTGCCAGCAGTTTATTGGCGGGGGGGAGGACCCAGTACTTC. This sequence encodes CASSLLAGGRTQYF.

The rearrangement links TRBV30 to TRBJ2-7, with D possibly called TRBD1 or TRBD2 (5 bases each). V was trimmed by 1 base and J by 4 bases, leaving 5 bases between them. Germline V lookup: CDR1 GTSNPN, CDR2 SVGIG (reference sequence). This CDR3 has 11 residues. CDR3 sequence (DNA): TGTGCCTGGAGTGGGGGGTACGAGCAGTACTTC. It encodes CAWSGGYEQYF.

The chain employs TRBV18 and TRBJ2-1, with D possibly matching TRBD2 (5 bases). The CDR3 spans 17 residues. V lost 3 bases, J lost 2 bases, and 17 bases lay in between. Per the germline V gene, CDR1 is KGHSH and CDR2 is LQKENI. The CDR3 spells CASSPYRSSGAYNEQFF. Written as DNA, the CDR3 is TGTGCCAGCTCACCCTATCGGTCCAGCGGAGCCTACAATGAGCAGTTCTTC.

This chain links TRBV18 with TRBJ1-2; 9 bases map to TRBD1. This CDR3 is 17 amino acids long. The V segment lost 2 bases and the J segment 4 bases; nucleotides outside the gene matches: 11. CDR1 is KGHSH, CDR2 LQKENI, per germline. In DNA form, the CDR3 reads TGTGCCAGCTCACCATCGGGACAGGGTTTCTCCTCCTATGGCTACACCTTC. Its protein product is CASSPSGQGFSSYGYTF.

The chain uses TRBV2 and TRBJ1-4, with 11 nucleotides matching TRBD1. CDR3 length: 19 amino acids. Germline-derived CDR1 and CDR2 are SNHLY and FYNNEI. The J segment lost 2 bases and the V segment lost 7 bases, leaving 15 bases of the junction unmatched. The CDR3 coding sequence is TGTGCCAGCAAAGGCCCCGGGACAGGGGGTCGGATTACTAATGAAAAACTGTTTTTT. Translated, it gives CASKGPGTGGRITNEKLFF.